This TCR beta chain was captured in a study of blood T cells in healthy people across ages. With regard to this clonotype: What it binds is not known.

Notes on the study in general: Because sorting was not performed, PBMCs prevented conclusive naive versus antigen-experienced comparison. Diversity was higher, and naive CD4+ cells more numerous, in long-lived donors than in aged donors.

All donors came from Russia, were Caucasian and healthy, and spanned ages roughly 6 to 100. For every donor, a draw yielded ten milliliters of peripheral blood. Per the germline V gene, CDR1 is SGDLS and CDR2 is YYNGEE. This CDR3 is 15 amino acids long. A sample-barcoded 5' primer and a J-beta primer mix were used in a second PCR of about 6 to 11 cycles. TCRdb recomputed calls from the 5' RACE reads with MiXCR, one row per CDR3 protein. Seen here are 1.8 million or so distinct CDR3 sequences, about two fifths observed once, and the top ten hold 20% to 25%. The specimen sequenced was blood. J is TRBJ2-1 and V is TRBV9; D may be TRBD2 (7 bases). The DNA end is more similar to TRBJ2-7, so the J call may be wrong. The TCR comes from a human donor in good health. The CDR3 sequence: CASSAGGRSYNEQYF. Here the CDR3 DNA reads TGTGCCAGCAGCGCGGGGGGCCGCTCCTACAATGAGCAGTACTTC.